A single sample is the source of the 32 T cell receptor beta chains below, sequenced in a study of T cells in Graves' hyperthyroidism and ophthalmopathy. It was RNA transcripts that yielded the amplified TCR beta CDR3 regions. A set of HTBI primers served as the primers for a first-round RT-PCR of the TCR CDR3. A single record per CDR3 protein comes from TCRdb applying MiXCR to the multiplex PCR reads. This table has fewer than 350,000 distinct CDR3 sequences, around a sixth appearing once. Material: blood. These receptors were taken from a woman aged 40 to 49 with Graves' ophthalmopathy.

In its sample, this clonotype was seen a few times. The rearrangement joins TRBV27 to TRBJ2-5; TRBD2 matches at 7 bases. The germline V gene has CDR1 MNHEY and CDR2 SMNVEV (reference sequence). This CDR3 comprises 14 residues. Trimming cost V 1 base and J 4 bases; bases outside gene matches: 3. The CDR3 region is CASSLFASGETQYF. DNA for the CDR3: TGTGCCAGCAGTTTATTCGCTAGCGGAGAGACCCAGTACTTC.

This clonotype was seen at least ten times. The chain has TRBV12-5 and TRBJ2-2, with D perhaps matching TRBD2 (6 bases). The CDR3 runs to 12 residues. The germline V and J ends were trimmed by 3 bases and 8 bases, with 7 bases remaining between them. Germline V CDR1 and CDR2: LGHNT, FRNRAP. CDR3 in amino acids: CASGFGGGELFF. The CDR3 DNA reads as TGTGCTAGTGGTTTCGGGGGAGGGGAGCTGTTTTTT.

Many counts were recorded for this clonotype. The chain joins TRBV11-3 to TRBJ1-1; the D gene is possibly TRBD1 (6 bases). CDR3 length equals 15 residues. The V and J ends lost 4 bases and 2 bases respectively, with 14 bases between them. Germline V gene data show CDR1 as SGHNT and CDR2 as YENEEA. The CDR3 here is CASSSRTAFNTEAFF. The DNA of the CDR3 is TGTGCCAGCAGCTCCCGGACAGCGTTCAACACTGAAGCTTTCTTT.

There are many counts of this clonotype. The chain combines TRBV4-1 with TRBJ2-7; 7 bases are a match to TRBD1. V shed 0 bases, J shed 3 bases, and the junction held 5 bases outside the gene matches. The CDR3 loop spans 15 amino acids. Germline CDR1 reads MGHRA; CDR2 reads YSYEKL. This CDR3 reads CASSQEDRPGYEQYF. CDR3 bases: TGCGCCAGCAGCCAAGAGGACAGGCCGGGCTACGAGCAGTACTTC.

The rearrangement links TRBV12-3 or TRBV12-4 to TRBJ2-7; 9 bases agree with TRBD2. The CDR3 consists of 14 residues. V dropped 6 bases and J dropped 2; count of bases not matched to a gene: 5. This chain's CDR3 is CASSSSGKAYEQYF. The CDR3 DNA follows: TGTGCCAGCAGCTCTAGCGGGAAGGCCTACGAGCAGTACTTC.

There are many counts of this clonotype. This sequence joins TRBV19 and TRBJ1-1; D is perhaps TRBD1 (5 bases). CDR1 is LNHDA, CDR2 SQIVND, per germline (reference sequence). This CDR3 has 15 residues. V lost 4 bases and J lost 1, with 13 bases in between. The CDR3 region is CASSTSRGGNTEAFF. CDR3 DNA sequence: TGTGCCAGTAGTACCTCGCGTGGGGGGAACACTGAAGCTTTCTTT.

This clonotype was detected ten times or more. The V gene is TRBV2, the J gene TRBJ2-4, with 7 positions matching TRBD1. CDR1 and CDR2 (germline): SNHLY, FYNNEI. After removal of 4 bases from V and 6 bases from J, the junction contained 6 bases not matched to a gene. The CDR3 length is 14 residues. The CDR3 sequence: CASSGGTVSNIQYF. The CDR3, as DNA: TGTGCCAGCAGTGGTGGGACAGTGTCAAACATTCAGTACTTC.

The table lists this clonotype with many counts. This chain connects TRBV19 to TRBJ1-5; 8 nucleotides line up with TRBD1. Germline V CDR1 and CDR2: LNHDA, SQIVND (reference sequence). The CDR3 loop spans 15 amino acids. V shed 6 bases and J 2 bases; nucleotides not matched to a gene: 6. The DNA of the CDR3 is TGTGCCAGTAGACAGGACAGGGAGCGCAATCAGCCCCAGCATTTT. It translates to CASRQDRERNQPQHF.

The J gene is TRBJ1-6, the V gene TRBV4-3; TRBD1 matches 9 bases. The CDR3 is 15 residues long. CDR1 is LGHNA and CDR2 is YSLEER in the germline V gene. Trimming removed 1 base from V and 9 bases from J; junction bases left unmatched: 4. As DNA, the CDR3 is TGCGCCAGCAGCCAAGGGACAGGGGTGATTTCACCCCTCCACTTT. Translated, it gives CASSQGTGVISPLHF.

This clonotype came up many times. The CDR3 sequence: CASSRQSGPHLYEQYF. As DNA, the CDR3 is TGTGCCAGCAGCCGCCAGAGCGGGCCTCACTTATACGAGCAGTACTTC. J is TRBJ2-7 and V is TRBV3-1, with a tentative D call TRBD2 (6 bases). V was shortened by 4 bases and J by 4 bases, with 20 bases between the two germline ends. The CDR3 has 16 amino acids. Germline V gene lookup returns CDR1 LGHDT and CDR2 YNNKEL (reference sequence).

This chain connects TRBV5-6 to TRBJ2-7; 7 bases fit TRBD1. The CDR3 runs to 17 residues. Trimming removed 5 bases from V and 6 bases from J; junction bases left unmatched: 20. Germline V gene lookup returns CDR1 SGHDT and CDR2 YYEEEE. The CDR3 sequence: CASSRGLGQTSPSEQYF. CDR3 bases: TGTGCCAGCAGTCGCGGGCTGGGACAGACGTCGCCGTCCGAGCAGTACTTC.

This clonotype was recorded many times. V usage is TRBV4-2 and J usage is TRBJ2-5; maybe TRBD1 (6 bases). The CDR3 is 16 residues long. The V gene lost 4 bases and the J gene lost 3 bases, with 18 bases spanning the gap. Germline V gene data show CDR1 as LGHNA and CDR2 as YNFKEQ. The CDR3 sequence is CASSPRFGSGEETQYF. The CDR3 DNA follows: TGTGCCAGCAGCCCCCGGTTTGGGTCAGGGGAAGAGACCCAGTACTTC.

This clonotype turned up a few times. V is TRBV12-5 and J is TRBJ1-5, with TRBD1 as a possible D gene (5 bases). V was trimmed by 2 bases and J by 1 base, leaving 18 bases between them. From germline, CDR1 is LGHNT and CDR2 FRNRAP. The CDR3 length is 18 residues. This CDR3 is CASGLIRGLLRSNQPQHF. CDR3 coding DNA: TGTGCTAGTGGTTTGATTAGGGGACTTCTAAGGAGCAATCAGCCCCAGCATTTT.

This clonotype was seen at least ten times. The chain uses TRBV13 and TRBJ2-7; 7 bases fit TRBD2. The CDR3 extends over 16 amino acids. V trimming: 4 bases; J trimming: 1 base; junction bases outside the gene matches: 10. CDR1 is PRHDT and CDR2 is FYEKMQ in the germline V gene (reference sequence). CDR3 DNA sequence: TGTGCCAGCAGCTCTAGAACCGGGACTAAATCCTACGAGCAGTACTTC. Translated, it gives CASSSRTGTKSYEQYF.

Ten or more counts support this clonotype. The chain links TRBV28 to TRBJ1-2; 9 bases align to TRBD1. Germline V gives CDR1 MDHEN, CDR2 SYDVKM. CDR3 length: 15 amino acids. Trimming cost V 4 bases and J 2 bases; bases outside gene matches: 5. Here the CDR3 DNA reads TGTGCCAGCAGTTATGGAGGGACAGGGAACTATGGCTACACCTTC. It is translated as CASSYGGTGNYGYTF.

This clonotype was recorded many times. The chain couples TRBV30 to TRBJ2-7; D might be TRBD2 (6 bases). Trimming shortened V by 3 bases and J by 4 bases, and 10 bases separated the two germline ends. The CDR3 runs to 12 residues. In germline, CDR1 is GTSNPN, CDR2 SVGIG (reference sequence). DNA for the CDR3: TGTGCCTGGAGGACTAGGCCTTACGAGCAGTACTTC. Translation: CAWRTRPYEQYF.

This clonotype was detected ten times or more. The J gene is TRBJ1-1, the V gene TRBV6-5; D is ambiguous. Trimming stripped 0 bases from V and 2 bases from J, with 10 bases between. This CDR3 is built from 15 residues. Germline loops: CDR1 MNHEY, CDR2 SVGAGI. The CDR3, as DNA: TGTGCCAGCAGTTACTCGCCCGGGCCAAACACTGAAGCTTTCTTT. Residues: CASSYSPGPNTEAFF.

This clonotype was counted many times. The rearrangement uses TRBV18 and TRBJ2-5; TRBD1 is a possible D gene (6 bases). CDR1 is KGHSH and CDR2 is LQKENI in the germline V gene. The ends were cut back, 3 bases at V and 3 bases at J, with 17 bases in the middle. The CDR3 runs to 16 residues. The CDR3 is CASSPLRGGREETQYF. CDR3 bases: TGTGCCAGCTCACCTCTCAGAGGGGGACGCGAAGAGACCCAGTACTTC.

The genes are TRBV20-1 and TRBJ2-7; 7 nucleotides line up with TRBD1. Germline values: CDR1 DFQATT, CDR2 SNEGSKA (reference sequence). The CDR3 sequence is 14 residues long. V lost 0 bases to trimming and J lost 4 bases; unmatched junction nucleotides: 6. CDR3 DNA: TGCAGTGCTAGAGATGAAGACAGGGTTTACGAGCAGTACTTC. The encoded protein is CSARDEDRVYEQYF.

This clonotype was seen at least ten times. A junction end diverges from the germline sequence, so it may reflect a read error. V usage is TRBV28 and J usage is TRBJ2-6, with D possibly matching TRBD2 (7 bases). The CDR3 loop spans 12 amino acids. The V gene's germline CDR1 is MDHEN and CDR2 SYDVKM. In DNA, the CDR3 is TGTGCCAGCTCTAGGGGGGGCAACGTCCTGACTTTC. It specifies CASSRGGNVLTF.

This clonotype was detected ten times or more. This chain uses TRBV10-3 with TRBJ2-5; 10 nucleotides match TRBD2. Germline assignment: CDR1 ENHRY and CDR2 SYGVKD. The CDR3 runs 17 residues. J gave up 5 bases and V 3 bases, and 12 bases lay outside the gene matches. For the CDR3, the DNA is TGTGCCATCAGTGATACCAGCGGGAGGGCCGGATTTGAGACCCAGTACTTC. It translates to CAISDTSGRAGFETQYF.

This chain uses TRBV7-8 with TRBJ2-7; D ambiguous. CDR1 is SGHVS and CDR2 is FQNEAQ in the germline V gene. The CDR3 is 14 amino acids. Trimming removed 5 bases from V and 2 bases from J, with 13 bases in between. For the CDR3, the DNA is TGTGCCAGCAGCCTCCCTGGTCGCACCTACGAGCAGTACTTC. Its translation: CASSLPGRTYEQYF. The whole variable domain, remainder taken from reference TRBV7-8 and TRBJ2-7, is GAGVSQSPRYKVAKRGQDVALRCDPISGHVSLFWYQQALGQGPEFLTYFQNEAQLDKSGLPSDRFFAERPEGSVSTLKIQRTQQEDSAVYLCASSLPGRTYEQYFGPGTRLTVT.

The chain combines TRBV12-3 or TRBV12-4 with TRBJ1-1; TRBD1 aligns across 8 bases. The CDR3 is 15 amino acids. Germline trimming cut 3 bases from V and 4 bases from J; bases unmatched to any gene: 7. The DNA of the CDR3 is TGTGCCAGCAGTTTGGCAGGGGGCTCTGGCACTGAAGCTTTCTTT. This sequence encodes CASSLAGGSGTEAFF.

The chain is built from TRBV6-5 and TRBJ2-2; 8 bases match TRBD2. Losses at the gene ends were 0 bases for V and 6 bases for J; bases not matched to a gene: 6. This CDR3 has 16 residues. CDR1 and CDR2 from the germline V gene are MNHEY and SVGAGI. The DNA for the CDR3 is TGTGCCAGCAGTTACTCGTTGGCGGGAGGCCCCGGGGAGCTGTTTTTT. Translating gives CASSYSLAGGPGELFF.

This clonotype was seen repeatedly, ten times or more. This chain links TRBV29-1 with TRBJ2-7; D is unclear. CDR1 is SQVTM and CDR2 is ANQGSEA in the germline V gene. There are 13 residues in the CDR3. The V end lost 4 bases, the J end lost 6 bases, and 16 bases lay between the germline ends. The CDR3 sequence is CSVVVRNGGEQYF. For the CDR3, the DNA is TGCAGCGTTGTGGTCCGCAATGGTGGCGAGCAGTACTTC.

Many counts were recorded for this clonotype. V usage is TRBV6-5 and J usage is TRBJ1-3, with D possibly matching TRBD1 (6 bases). The length of the CDR3 is 15 residues. CDR1 and CDR2 from the germline V gene are MNHEY and SVGAGI. Trimming removed 6 bases at V and 0 bases at J, with 12 bases between. CDR3 protein: CASSPGQYSGNTIYF. The CDR3, as DNA: TGTGCCAGCAGCCCCGGACAGTACTCTGGAAACACCATATATTTT.

V is TRBV29-1 and J is TRBJ1-1; D remains unclear. Germline V gene sequence: CDR1 SQVTM, CDR2 ANQGSEA. V shed 5 bases and J shed 1 base, with 8 bases lying between them. CDR3 length: 12 residues. The CDR3 coding sequence is TGCAGCGTTCAATACGAGAACACTGAAGCTTTCTTT. This encodes CSVQYENTEAFF.

At least ten counts were recorded for this clonotype. V gene TRBV6-5 combines with J gene TRBJ2-7, with TRBD1 as a possible D gene (7 bases). Deletions cut 7 bases from V and 2 bases from J, with 12 bases between. The CDR3 consists of 13 residues. The germline V gene encodes CDR1 MNHEY and CDR2 SVGAGI. The CDR3 DNA follows: TGTGCCAGCACGGGGGACAGTACCTACGAGCAGTACTTC. Its protein product is CASTGDSTYEQYF.

The table lists this clonotype with many counts. The rearrangement links TRBV28 to TRBJ1-1; D remains ambiguous. In germline, CDR1 is MDHEN, CDR2 SYDVKM. V dropped 6 bases and J dropped 1 base, with 12 bases sitting between them. CDR3 length equals 14 residues. The chain's CDR3 is CASRPPWENTEAFF. The CDR3 DNA sequence: TGTGCCAGCAGGCCCCCGTGGGAGAACACTGAAGCTTTCTTT. The whole variable domain, filled in from reference TRBV28 and TRBJ1-1, reads DVKVTQSSRYLVKRTGEKVFLECVQDMDHENMFWYRQDPGLGLRLIYFSYDVKMKEKGDIPEGYSVSREKKERFSLILESASTNQTSMYLCASRPPWENTEAFFGQGTRLTVV.

V and J are TRBV15 and TRBJ2-2, with 10 nucleotides matching TRBD2. CDR3 size: 15 residues. From germline, CDR1 is LNHNV and CDR2 YYDKDF (reference sequence). V gave up 1 base and J gave up 7 bases; unmatched junction bases: 3. The CDR3 nucleotides read TGTGCCACCAGCAGAGGGGGACTAGCGAACGGGGAGCTGTTTTTT. This encodes CATSRGGLANGELFF.

This chain connects TRBV3-1 to TRBJ2-2, with D possibly being TRBD2 (5 bases). V was cut by 4 bases and J by 7 bases, with 10 bases left in between. Germline V gene data show CDR1 as LGHDT and CDR2 as YNNKEL (reference sequence). The CDR3 is 13 residues long. CDR3 DNA: TGTGCCAGCAGCCGCGCAGGAGGCGGGGAGCTGTTTTTT. It encodes CASSRAGGGELFF.

This rearrangement joins TRBV28 to TRBJ2-7, with a possible D match to TRBD2 (5 bases). V was trimmed by 8 bases and J by 1 base, leaving 21 bases between them. Germline V lookup: CDR1 MDHEN, CDR2 SYDVKM. The CDR3 contains 16 residues. CDR3 DNA sequence: TGTGCCAGCTCAACTACCGGGATAGGGAAATCCTACGAGCAGTACTTC. Translated, it gives CASSTTGIGKSYEQYF.